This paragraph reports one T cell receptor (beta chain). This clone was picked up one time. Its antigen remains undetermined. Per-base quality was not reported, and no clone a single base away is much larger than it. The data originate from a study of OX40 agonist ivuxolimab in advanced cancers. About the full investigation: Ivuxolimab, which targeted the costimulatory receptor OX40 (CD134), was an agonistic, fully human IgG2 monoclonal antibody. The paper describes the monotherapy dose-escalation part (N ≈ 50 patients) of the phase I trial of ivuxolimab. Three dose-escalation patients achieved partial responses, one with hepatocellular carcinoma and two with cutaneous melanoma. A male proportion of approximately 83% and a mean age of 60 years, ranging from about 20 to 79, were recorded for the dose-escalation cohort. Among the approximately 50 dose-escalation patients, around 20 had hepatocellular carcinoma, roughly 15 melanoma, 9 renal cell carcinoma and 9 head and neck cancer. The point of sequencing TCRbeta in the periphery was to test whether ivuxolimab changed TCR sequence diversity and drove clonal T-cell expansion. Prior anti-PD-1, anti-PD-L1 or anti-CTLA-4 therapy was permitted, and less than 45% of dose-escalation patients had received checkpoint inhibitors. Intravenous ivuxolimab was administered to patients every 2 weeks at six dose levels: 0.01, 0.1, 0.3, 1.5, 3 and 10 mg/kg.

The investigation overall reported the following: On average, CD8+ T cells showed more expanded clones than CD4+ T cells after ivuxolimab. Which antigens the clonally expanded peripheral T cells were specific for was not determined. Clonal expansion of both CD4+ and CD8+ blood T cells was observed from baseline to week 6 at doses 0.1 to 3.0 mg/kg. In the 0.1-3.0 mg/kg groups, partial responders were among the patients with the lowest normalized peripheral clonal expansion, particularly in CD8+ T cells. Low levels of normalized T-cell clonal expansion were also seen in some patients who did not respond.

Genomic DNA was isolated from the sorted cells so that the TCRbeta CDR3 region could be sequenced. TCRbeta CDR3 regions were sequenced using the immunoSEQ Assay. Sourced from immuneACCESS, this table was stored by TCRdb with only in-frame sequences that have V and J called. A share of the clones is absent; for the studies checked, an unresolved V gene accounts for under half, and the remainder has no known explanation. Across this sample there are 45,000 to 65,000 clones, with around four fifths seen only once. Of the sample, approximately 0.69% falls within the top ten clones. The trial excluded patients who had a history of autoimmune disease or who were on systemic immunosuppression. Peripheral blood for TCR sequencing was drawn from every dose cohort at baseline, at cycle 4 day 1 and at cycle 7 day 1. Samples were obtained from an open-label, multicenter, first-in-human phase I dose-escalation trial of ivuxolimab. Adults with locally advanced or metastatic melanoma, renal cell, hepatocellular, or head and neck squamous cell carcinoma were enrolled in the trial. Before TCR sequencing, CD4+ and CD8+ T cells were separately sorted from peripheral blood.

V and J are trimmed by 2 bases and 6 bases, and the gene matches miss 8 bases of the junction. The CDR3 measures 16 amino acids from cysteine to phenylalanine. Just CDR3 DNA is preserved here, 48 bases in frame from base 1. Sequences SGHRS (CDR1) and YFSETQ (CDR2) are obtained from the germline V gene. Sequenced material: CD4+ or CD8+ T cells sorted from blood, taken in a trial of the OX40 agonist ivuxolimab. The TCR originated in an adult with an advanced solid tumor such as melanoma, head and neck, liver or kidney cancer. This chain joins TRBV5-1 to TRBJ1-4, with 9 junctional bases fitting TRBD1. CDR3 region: CASSLEPGTGHEKLFF. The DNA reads TGCGCCAGCAGCTTAGAACCCGGGACAGGGCATGAAAAACTGTTTTTT.